This section outlines one T cell receptor beta chain sequence together with its context. The method was immunoSEQ multiplex PCR; TCRdb's version includes in-frame clones alone and lacks a portion of them. The profile covers 150,000 to 200,000 clones, with about 83% appearing a single time and more than 1.5% taken by the ten largest. From germline, CDR1 is SGHTA and CDR2 FQGTGA. V dropped 0 bases and J dropped 4 bases, with 12 bases sitting between them. This CDR3 spans 15 amino acids. These data originate in a study of blood T cell repertoires in COVID-19. At the level of the study: Samples of COVID-19 (acute and convalescent) were obtained from the United States, Italy and Spain.

The source material was peripheral blood. The source is a human donor in a cohort sampled during active COVID-19. The genes are TRBV7-3 and TRBJ1-1, with D perhaps TRBD1 (6 bases). For the CDR3, the DNA is TGTGCCAGCAGCTTAACACCAGGGGCCGGCACTGAAGCTTTCTTT. This sequence encodes CASSLTPGAGTEAFF.